A selection of T cell receptor beta chains follows, all from one sample in a study of vaccination effects on CD4 cells after COVID-19. Profiling relied on immunoSEQ multiplex PCR, and the TCRdb table lists in-frame clones only, not all of them. Found here are roughly 25,000 clones, around 70% of them singletons; the top ten hold over 7.5%. Their target antigens are unknown. This specimen was CD4+ T cells from PBMCs cultured with SARS-CoV-2 spike peptides, taken after COVID-19 vaccination. These receptors were taken from a human donor who received a COVID-19 vaccine. Each CDR3 is given with its conserved first and last residue.

TRBV29-1	TRBJ2-2	CSGWEGMTGELFF
TRBV12-5	TRBJ2-3	CASGLTQGASDTQYF
TRBV19	TRBJ2-5	CASRLTGGVETQYF
TRBV30	TRBJ2-5	CAWSAPGYLAETQYF
TRBV6-5	TRBJ1-5	CASSRQGGQPQHF
TRBV3-1/TRBV3-2	TRBJ2-1	CASSQYPAGGGEQFF
TRBV15	TRBJ1-4	CATSRDLTLEAQKLFF
TRBV2	TRBJ2-5	CASSEIVAGAGETQYF
TRBV5-1	TRBJ1-1	CASSLLQGTNTEAFF
TRBV5-8	TRBJ1-5	CASSPAWTNQPQHF
TRBV7-2	TRBJ1-5	CASSFGQGSQPQHF
TRBV7-9	TRBJ1-1	CASSLPVDRVVQAFF
TRBV3-1/TRBV3-2	TRBJ2-5	CASRPGTDQEIQYF
TRBV19	TRBJ2-2	CATPPGGGGELFF
TRBV23-1	TRBJ1-4	CASSQADRGRGEKLFF
TRBV7-9	TRBJ1-6	CASSFATANNSPLHF
TRBV19	TRBJ2-2	CASSRLAAANTGELFF
TRBV30	TRBJ1-1	CAWGRQSNTEAFF
TRBV13	TRBJ1-2	CASSPGRSDGYTF
TRBV5-1	TRBJ1-6	CASSPRGTAYNSPLHF
TRBV5-1	TRBJ2-5	CASREGARVETQYF
TRBV19	TRBJ1-6	CASSIEGKWNSPLHF
TRBV11-2	TRBJ2-1	CASSRREGGLNEQFF
TRBV19	TRBJ1-5	CASRRDRVSNQPQHF
TRBV7-9	TRBJ1-1	CASSRIWGSTEAFF
TRBV27	TRBJ1-3	CASKVSMEGNTIYF
TRBV5-4	TRBJ1-1	CASSLARAENTEAFF
TRBV7-8	TRBJ2-5	CASSPRVQETQYF
TRBV11-3	TRBJ2-1	CASSSHGGVGNEQFF
TRBV5-6	TRBJ2-3	CASSIQLTGLSTDTQYF
TRBV5-5	TRBJ1-2	CASSLPLLANYGYTF
TRBV18	TRBJ1-2	CASSETVPYGYTF
TRBV2	TRBJ1-2	CASSDLIPNYGYTF
TRBV12-3/TRBV12-4	TRBJ2-1	CASSPPPLDEQFF
TRBV6-4	TRBJ2-3	CASSDGAGSTDTQYF
TRBV3-1/TRBV3-2	TRBJ1-1	CASSQVEYTEAFF
TRBV7-8	TRBJ1-1	CASSPRAGAGNTEAFF
TRBV20-1	TRBJ2-6	CSASTEAGANVLTF
TRBV29-1	TRBJ1-4	CSVGGNEKLFF
TRBV18	TRBJ2-7	CASSPAGQGTYEQYF
TRBV5-1	TRBJ2-7	CASSLQGPTYEQYF
TRBV19	TRBJ1-3	CASMTLSGNTIYF
TRBV5-1	TRBJ2-1	CASSLGQASYNEQFF
TRBV10-1	TRBJ2-3	CASSSAGGPNTQYF
TRBV10-2	TRBJ2-7	CASSEGQWEQYF
TRBV7-9	TRBJ1-6	CASSLGQDLSPLHF
TRBV19	TRBJ1-4	CASSPGQGIEKLFF
TRBV5-4	TRBJ1-2	CASSKTGDYGYTF
TRBV7-9	TRBJ2-5	CASTYHGGGETQYF
TRBV10-3	TRBJ2-3	CAISELGLAGGPPSDTQYF
TRBV19	TRBJ2-3	CASSMGDMGTDTQYF
TRBV19	TRBJ2-1	CASSIAGGKWNEQFF
TRBV27	TRBJ1-5	CASSRLGQPQHF
TRBV7-9	TRBJ1-2	CASSPRTDQGHGYTF
TRBV29-1	TRBJ2-7	CSVVVSRRRGNTYEQYF
TRBV10-1	TRBJ2-2	CASGTHRTAANTGELFF
TRBV15	TRBJ2-3	CATSRVSRSVVGKDTQYF
TRBV6-1	TRBJ2-1	CASSELAGGQNEQFF
TRBV6-2/TRBV6-3	TRBJ2-1	CASSILSGHEQFF